This record looks at one T cell receptor beta chain sequence and its context. The assay was immunoSEQ multiplex PCR, and TCRdb's table has in-frame clones only and misses some. The profile covers about 330,000 clones, with roughly 90% appearing a single time and roughly 4% taken by the ten largest. This record comes from a study of blood T cell repertoires in COVID-19. The overall study: From the United States, Italy and Spain came samples of acute and convalescent COVID-19.

This TCR derives from a woman aged 45-59 years with active or convalescent COVID-19. The sequencing sample was made of peripheral blood.

The CDR3 here is CAWSVIPSLRGSLFQYF. CDR3 coding DNA: TGTGCCTGGAGTGTAATCCCCTCGTTAAGGGGATCCCTTTTTCAGTACTTC. The chain carries TRBV30 and TRBJ2-7, with D tentatively TRBD1 (5 bases). This CDR3 comprises 17 residues. Trimming removed 0 bases at V and 10 bases at J, with 28 bases between. The germline CDR1 and CDR2 sequences are GTSNPN and SVGIG (reference sequence).